This T cell receptor beta chain derives from a study of identical twins. The germline V gene has CDR1 MDHEN and CDR2 SYDVKM. Trimming took 6 bases from V and 2 from J; bases not matched to a gene: 9. The CDR3 contains 16 residues. No donor was unhealthy or non-Caucasian. The authors used template switching to add a universal primer site and gave cDNA unique molecular identifiers. TCRdb ran MiXCR on the 5' RACE reads and lists one entry per CDR3 protein. The sample includes 200,000 to 250,000 distinct CDR3 sequences, around 6.6% of them seen just once. Whole-study results and caveats: Models predicted too little out-of-frame TCR alpha sharing in monozygotic twins. Reduced insertions were recorded for abundant cord blood beta clonotypes, with no such pattern in memory repertoires.

Worth noting for this clonotype: What it recognizes is unknown.

This sample also belongs to another study, concerning yellow fever vaccine responses in identical twins.

V gene TRBV28 combines with J gene TRBJ2-4, with 8 nucleotides matching TRBD2. Material: memory (CD45RO+) T cells sorted from blood. The origin of this receptor is a woman aged 18-30 years in good health. CDR3 DNA: TGTGCCAGCAGCCGAGGCGGGGGGACTCCCAAAAACATTCAGTACTTC. This gives the protein CASSRGGGTPKNIQYF.